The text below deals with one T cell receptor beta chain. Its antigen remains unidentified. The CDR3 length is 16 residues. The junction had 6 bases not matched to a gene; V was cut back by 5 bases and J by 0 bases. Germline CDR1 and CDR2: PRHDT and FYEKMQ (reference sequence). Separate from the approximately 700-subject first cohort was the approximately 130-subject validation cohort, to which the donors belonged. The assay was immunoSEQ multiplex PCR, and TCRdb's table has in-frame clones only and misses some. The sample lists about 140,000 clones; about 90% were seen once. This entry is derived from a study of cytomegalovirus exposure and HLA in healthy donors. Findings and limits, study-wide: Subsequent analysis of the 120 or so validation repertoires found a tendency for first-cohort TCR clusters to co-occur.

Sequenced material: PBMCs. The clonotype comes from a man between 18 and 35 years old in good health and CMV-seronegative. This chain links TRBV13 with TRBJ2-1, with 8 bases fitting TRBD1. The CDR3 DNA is TGTGCCAGCAGCCATACAGGGGGGCTCTCCTACAATGAGCAGTTCTTC. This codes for CASSHTGGLSYNEQFF. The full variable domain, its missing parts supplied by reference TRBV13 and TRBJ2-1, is AAGVIQSPRHLIKEKRETATLKCYPIPRHDTVYWYQQGPGQDPQFLISFYEKMQSDKGSIPDRFSAQQFSDYHSELNMSSLELGDSALYFCASSHTGGLSYNEQFFGPGTRLTVL.